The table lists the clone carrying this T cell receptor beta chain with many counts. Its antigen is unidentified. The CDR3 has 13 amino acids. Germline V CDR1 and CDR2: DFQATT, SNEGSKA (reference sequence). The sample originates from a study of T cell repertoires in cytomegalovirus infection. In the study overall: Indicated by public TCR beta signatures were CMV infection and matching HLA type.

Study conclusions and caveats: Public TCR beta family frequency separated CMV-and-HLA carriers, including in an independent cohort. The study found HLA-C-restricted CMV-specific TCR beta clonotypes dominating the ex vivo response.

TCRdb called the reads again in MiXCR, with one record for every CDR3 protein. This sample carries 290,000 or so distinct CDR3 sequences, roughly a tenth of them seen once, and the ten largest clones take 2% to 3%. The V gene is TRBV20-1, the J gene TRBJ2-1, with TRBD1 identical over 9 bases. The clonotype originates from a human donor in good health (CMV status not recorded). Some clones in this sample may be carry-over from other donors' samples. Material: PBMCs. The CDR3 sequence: CSTGTGNHNEQFF. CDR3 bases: TGCAGCACCGGGACAGGGAACCACAATGAGCAGTTCTTC.